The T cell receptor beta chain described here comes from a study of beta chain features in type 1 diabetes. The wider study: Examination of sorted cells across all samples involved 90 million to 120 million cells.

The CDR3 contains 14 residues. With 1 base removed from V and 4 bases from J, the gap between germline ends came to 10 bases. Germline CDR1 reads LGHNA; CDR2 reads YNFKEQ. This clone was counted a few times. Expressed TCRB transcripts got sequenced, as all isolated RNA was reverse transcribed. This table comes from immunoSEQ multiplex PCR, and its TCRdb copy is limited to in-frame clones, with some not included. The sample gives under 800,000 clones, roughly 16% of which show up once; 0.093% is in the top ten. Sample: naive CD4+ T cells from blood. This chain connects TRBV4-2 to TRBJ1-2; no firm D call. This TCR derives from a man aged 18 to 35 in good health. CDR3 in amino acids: CASSQVGSSYGYTF. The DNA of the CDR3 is TGTGCCAGCAGCCAAGTCGGAAGCAGCTATGGCTACACCTTC.